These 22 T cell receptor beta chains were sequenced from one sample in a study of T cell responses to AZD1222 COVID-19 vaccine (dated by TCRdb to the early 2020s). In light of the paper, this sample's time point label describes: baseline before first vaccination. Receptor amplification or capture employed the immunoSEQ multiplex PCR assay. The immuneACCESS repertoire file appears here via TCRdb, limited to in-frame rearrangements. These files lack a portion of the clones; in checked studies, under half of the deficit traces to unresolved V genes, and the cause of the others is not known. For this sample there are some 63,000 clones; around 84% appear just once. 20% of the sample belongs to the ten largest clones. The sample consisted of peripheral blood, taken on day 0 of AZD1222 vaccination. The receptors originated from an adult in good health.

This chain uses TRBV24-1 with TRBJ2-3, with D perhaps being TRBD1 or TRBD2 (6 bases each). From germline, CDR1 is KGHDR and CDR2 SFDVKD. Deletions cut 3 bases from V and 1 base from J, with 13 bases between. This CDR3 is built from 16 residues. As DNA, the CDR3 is TGTGCCACCAGTGATCCGGGGGCCCTGGGCACAGATACGCAGTATTTT. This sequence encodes CATSDPGALGTDTQYF.

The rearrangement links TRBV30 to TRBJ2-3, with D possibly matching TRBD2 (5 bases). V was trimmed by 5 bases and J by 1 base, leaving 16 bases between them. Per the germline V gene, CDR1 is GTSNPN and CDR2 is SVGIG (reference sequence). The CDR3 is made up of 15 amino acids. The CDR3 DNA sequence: TGTGCCTGGCGGGGTGTCGGTTGGGGCACAGATACGCAGTATTTT. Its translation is CAWRGVGWGTDTQYF.

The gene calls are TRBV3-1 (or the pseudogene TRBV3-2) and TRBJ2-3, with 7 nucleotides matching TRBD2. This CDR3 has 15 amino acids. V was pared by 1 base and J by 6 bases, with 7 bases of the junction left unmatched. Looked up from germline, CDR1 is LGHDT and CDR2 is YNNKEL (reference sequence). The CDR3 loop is CASSQGTSKVDTQYF. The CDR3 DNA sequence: TGTGCCAGCAGCCAAGGGACTAGTAAGGTGGATACGCAGTATTTT.

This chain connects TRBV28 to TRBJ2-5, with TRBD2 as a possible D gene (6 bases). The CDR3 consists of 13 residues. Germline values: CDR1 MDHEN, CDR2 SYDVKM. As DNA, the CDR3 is TGTGCAAGCGGCGGGGCGGACCAAGAGACCCAGTACTTC. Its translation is CASGGADQETQYF.

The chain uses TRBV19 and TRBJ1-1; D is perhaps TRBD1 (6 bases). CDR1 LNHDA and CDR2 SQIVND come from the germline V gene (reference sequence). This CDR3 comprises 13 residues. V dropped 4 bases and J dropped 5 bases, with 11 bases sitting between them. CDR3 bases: TGTGCCAGTAGTAGACAGGTAAGGACTGAAGCTTTCTTT. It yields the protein CASSRQVRTEAFF.

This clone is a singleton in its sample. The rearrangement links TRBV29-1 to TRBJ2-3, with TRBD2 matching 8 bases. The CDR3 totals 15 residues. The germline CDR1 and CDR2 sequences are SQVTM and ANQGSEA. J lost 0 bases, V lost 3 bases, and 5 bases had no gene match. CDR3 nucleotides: TGCAGCGTTGAGGTAGCGGGAACTAGCACAGATACGCAGTATTTT. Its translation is CSVEVAGTSTDTQYF.

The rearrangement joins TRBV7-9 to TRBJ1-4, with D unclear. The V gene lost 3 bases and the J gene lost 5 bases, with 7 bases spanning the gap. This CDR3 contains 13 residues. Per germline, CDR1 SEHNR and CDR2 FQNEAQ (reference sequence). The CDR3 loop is CASSFGGNEKLFF. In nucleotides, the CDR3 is TGTGCCAGCAGCTTCGGTGGGAATGAAAAACTGTTTTTT.

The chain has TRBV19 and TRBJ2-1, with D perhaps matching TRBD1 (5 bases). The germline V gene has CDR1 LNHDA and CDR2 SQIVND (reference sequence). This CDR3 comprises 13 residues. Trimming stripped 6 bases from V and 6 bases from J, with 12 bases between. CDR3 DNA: TGTGCCAGTAGGCCTAAGGGGTTCAATGAGCAGTTCTTC. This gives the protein CASRPKGFNEQFF.

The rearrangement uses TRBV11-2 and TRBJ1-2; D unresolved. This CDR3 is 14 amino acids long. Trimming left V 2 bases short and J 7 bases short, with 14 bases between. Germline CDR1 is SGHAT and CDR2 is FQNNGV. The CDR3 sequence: CASSLLGTVGGYTF. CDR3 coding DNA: TGTGCCAGCAGCTTATTAGGTACCGTCGGTGGCTACACCTTC. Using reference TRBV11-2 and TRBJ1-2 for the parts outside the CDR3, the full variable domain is EAGVAQSPRYKIIEKRQSVAFWCNPISGHATLYWYQQILGQGPKLLIQFQNNGVVDDSQLPKDRFSAERLKGVDSTLKIQPAKLEDSAVYLCASSLLGTVGGYTFGSGTRLTVV.

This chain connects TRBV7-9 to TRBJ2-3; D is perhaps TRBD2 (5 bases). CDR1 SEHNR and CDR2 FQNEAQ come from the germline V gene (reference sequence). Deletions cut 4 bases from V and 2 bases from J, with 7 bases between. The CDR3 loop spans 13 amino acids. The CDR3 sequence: CASSSGYTDTQYF. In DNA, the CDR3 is TGTGCCAGCAGCTCGGGATACACAGATACGCAGTATTTT.

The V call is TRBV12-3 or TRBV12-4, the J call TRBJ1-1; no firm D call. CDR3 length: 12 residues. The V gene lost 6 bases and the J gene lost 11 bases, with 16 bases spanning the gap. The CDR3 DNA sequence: TGTGCCAGCAGGCGGGATCAGGATAGGGCTTTCTTT. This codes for CASRRDQDRAFF.

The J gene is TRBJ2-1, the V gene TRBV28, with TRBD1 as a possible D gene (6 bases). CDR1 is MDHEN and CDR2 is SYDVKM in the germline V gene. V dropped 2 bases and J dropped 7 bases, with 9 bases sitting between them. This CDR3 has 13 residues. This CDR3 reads CASSLGRGNEQFF. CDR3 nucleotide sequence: TGTGCCAGCAGTTTAGGTAGGGGGAATGAGCAGTTCTTC. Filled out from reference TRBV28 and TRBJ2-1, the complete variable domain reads DVKVTQSSRYLVKRTGEKVFLECVQDMDHENMFWYRQDPGLGLRLIYFSYDVKMKEKGDIPEGYSVSREKKERFSLILESASTNQTSMYLCASSLGRGNEQFFGPGTRLTVL.

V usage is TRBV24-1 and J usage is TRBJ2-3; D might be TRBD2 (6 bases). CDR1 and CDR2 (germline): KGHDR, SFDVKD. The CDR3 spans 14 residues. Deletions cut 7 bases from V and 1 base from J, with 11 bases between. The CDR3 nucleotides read TGTGCCACCAGATCCTCGGGGGGCACAGATACGCAGTATTTT. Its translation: CATRSSGGTDTQYF.

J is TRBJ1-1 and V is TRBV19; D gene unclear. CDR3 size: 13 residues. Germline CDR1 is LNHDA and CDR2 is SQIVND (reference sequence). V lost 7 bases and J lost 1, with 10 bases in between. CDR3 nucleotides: TGTGCCAGTACCTTATATAAGAACACTGAAGCTTTCTTT. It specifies CASTLYKNTEAFF.

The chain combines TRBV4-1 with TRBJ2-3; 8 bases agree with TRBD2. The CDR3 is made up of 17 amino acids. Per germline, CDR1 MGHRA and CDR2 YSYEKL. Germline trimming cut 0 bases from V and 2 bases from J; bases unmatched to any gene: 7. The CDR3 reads CASSQESLAGYTDTQYF. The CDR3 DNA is TGCGCCAGCAGCCAAGAAAGTCTAGCGGGCTACACAGATACGCAGTATTTT.

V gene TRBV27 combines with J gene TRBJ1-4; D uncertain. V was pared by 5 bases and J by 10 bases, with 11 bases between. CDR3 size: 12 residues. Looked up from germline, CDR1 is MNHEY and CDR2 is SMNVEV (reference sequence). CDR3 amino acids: CASSRQRGKLFF. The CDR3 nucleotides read TGTGCCAGCAGTAGGCAACGGGGAAAACTGTTTTTT.

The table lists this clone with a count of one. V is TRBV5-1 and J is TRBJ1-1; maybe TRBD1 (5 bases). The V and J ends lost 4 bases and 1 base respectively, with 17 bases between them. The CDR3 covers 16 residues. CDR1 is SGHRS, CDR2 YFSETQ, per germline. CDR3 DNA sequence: TGCGCCAGCAGCCCCCAGACCCAAGGGGAGAACACTGAAGCTTTCTTT. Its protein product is CASSPQTQGENTEAFF.

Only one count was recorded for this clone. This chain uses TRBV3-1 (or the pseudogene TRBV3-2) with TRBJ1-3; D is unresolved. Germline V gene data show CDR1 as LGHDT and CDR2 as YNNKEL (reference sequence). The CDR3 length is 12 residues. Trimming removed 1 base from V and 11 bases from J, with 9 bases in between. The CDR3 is CASSQGPQPIYF. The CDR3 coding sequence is TGTGCCAGCAGCCAAGGGCCTCAGCCCATATATTTT.

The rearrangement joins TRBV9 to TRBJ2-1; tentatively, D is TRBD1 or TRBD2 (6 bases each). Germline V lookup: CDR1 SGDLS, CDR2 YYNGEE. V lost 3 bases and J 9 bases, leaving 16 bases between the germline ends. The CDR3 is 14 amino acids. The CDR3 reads CASSERGAISEQFF. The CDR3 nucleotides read TGTGCCAGCAGCGAAAGGGGGGCGATTAGTGAGCAGTTCTTC.

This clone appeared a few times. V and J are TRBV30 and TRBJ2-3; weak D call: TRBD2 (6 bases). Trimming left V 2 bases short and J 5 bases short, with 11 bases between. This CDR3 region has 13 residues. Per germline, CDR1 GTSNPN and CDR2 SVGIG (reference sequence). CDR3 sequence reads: CAWSRRERDTQYF. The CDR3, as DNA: TGTGCCTGGAGTAGACGGGAGAGAGATACGCAGTATTTT.

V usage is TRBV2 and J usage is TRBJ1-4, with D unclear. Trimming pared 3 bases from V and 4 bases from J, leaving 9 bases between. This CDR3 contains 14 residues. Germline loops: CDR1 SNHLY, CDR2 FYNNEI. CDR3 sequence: CASSDSGYNEKLFF. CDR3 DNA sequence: TGTGCCAGCAGTGACAGTGGGTATAATGAAAAACTGTTTTTT.

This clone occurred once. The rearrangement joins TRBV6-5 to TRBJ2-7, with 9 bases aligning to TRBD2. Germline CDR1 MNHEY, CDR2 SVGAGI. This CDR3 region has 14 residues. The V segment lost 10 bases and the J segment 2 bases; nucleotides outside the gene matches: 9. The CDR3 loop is CATTPGLAPYEQYV. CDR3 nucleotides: TGTGCCACCACCCCGGGACTAGCCCCCTACGAGCAGTACGTC.